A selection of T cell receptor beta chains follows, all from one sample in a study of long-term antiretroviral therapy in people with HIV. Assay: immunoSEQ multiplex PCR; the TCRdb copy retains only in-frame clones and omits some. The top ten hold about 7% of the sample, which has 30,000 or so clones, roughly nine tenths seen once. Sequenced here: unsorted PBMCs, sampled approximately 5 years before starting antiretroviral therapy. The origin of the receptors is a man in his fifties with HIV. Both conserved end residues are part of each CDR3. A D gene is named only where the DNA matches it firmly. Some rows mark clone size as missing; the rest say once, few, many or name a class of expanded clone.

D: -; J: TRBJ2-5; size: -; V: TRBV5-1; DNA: TGCGCCAGCAGCTTTATTTCGATGGAGACCCAGTACTTC; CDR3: CASSFISMETQYF
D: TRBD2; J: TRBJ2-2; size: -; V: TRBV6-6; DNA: TGTGCCAGCAGGTCATCGGGGGGGCCGGGCGGGGAGCTGTTTTTT; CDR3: CASRSSGGPGGELFF
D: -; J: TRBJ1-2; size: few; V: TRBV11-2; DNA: TGTGCCAGCAGCTTGGGTTTGGGCTATGGCTACACCTTC; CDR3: CASSLGLGYGYTF
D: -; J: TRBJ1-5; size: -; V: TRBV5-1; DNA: TGCGCCAGCAGCTTAGAGGGGTTCCTCAATCAGCCCCAGCATTTT; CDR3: CASSLEGFLNQPQHF
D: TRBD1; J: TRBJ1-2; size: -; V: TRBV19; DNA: TGTGCCAGTAGTTTTCCTTCCCAACAGGGGGCTCACTATGGCTACACCTTC; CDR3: CASSFPSQQGAHYGYTF
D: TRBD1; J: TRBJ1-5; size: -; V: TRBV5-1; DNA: TGCGCCAGCAGCCAGACAGGGGGTAGCAATCAGCCCCAGCATTTT; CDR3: CASSQTGGSNQPQHF
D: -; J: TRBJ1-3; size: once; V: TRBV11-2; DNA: TGTGCCAGCAGCCCGGGGTACTTATCTGGAAACACCATATATTTT; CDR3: CASSPGYLSGNTIYF
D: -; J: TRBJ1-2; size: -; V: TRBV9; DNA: TGTGCCAGCAGCGTAGAGACTAACTATGGCTACACCTTC; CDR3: CASSVETNYGYTF
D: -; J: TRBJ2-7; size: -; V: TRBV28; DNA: TGTGCCAGCAGTTTTTTGTCCAAGGCCGACTACGAGCAGTACTTC; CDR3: CASSFLSKADYEQYF
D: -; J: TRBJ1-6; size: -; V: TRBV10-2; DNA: TGCGCCAGCTGGTCCGGCAGCTCCTATAATTCACCCCTCCACTTT; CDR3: CASWSGSSYNSPLHF
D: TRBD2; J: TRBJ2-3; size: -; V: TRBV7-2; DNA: TGTGCCAGCACCTTCGGGGGGCTAGCGGGGGGAACCACAGATACGCAGTATTTT; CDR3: CASTFGGLAGGTTDTQYF
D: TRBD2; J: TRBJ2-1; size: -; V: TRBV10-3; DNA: TGTGCCATCAGGGAAGCGGGAAGGGGTGAGCAGTTCTTC; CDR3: CAIREAGRGEQFF
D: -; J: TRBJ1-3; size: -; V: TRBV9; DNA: TGTGCCAGCAGCGGAGGGGTTACGTCCGGAAACACCATATATTTT; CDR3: CASSGGVTSGNTIYF
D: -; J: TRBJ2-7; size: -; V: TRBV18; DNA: TGTGCCAGCTCACCACCGTCCGGGTGGTGGTACTTC; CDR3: CASSPPSGWWYF
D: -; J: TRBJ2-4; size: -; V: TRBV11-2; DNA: TGTGCCAGCAGCTTGGCTTCGGGTCAGTACTTC; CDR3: CASSLASGQYF
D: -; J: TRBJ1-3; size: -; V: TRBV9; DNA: TGTGCCAGCAGCCCTGTCTTGGGTGGAAACACCATATATTTT; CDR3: CASSPVLGGNTIYF
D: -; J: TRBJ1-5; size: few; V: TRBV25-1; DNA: TGTGCCAGCAAAGGACGGTCCAATCAGCCCCAGCATTTT; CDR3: CASKGRSNQPQHF
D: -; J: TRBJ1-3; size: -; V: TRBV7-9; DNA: TGTGCCAGCAGCGGTAGGGGGGCCTTGGGCTCTGGAAACACCATATATTTT; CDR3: CASSGRGALGSGNTIYF
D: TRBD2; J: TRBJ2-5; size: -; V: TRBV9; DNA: TGTGCCAGCAGCGCGGAAGGGACTAGCGGGGAAGAGACCCAGTACTTC; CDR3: CASSAEGTSGEETQYF
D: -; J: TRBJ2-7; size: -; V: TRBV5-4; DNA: TGTGCCAGCAGCTTAGCCCCTCCCTCAGGTGGCCTGTACGAGCAGTACTTC; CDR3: CASSLAPPSGGLYEQYF
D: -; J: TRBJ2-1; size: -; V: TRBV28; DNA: TGTGCCAGCAGAACACAGGGCCATGAGCAGTTCTTC; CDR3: CASRTQGHEQFF
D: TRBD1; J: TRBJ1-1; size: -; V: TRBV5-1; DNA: TGCGCCAGCAGCCCAGGGGGGAACACTGAAGCTTTCTTT; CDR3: CASSPGGNTEAFF
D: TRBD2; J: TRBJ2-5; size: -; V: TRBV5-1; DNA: TGCGCCAGCAGCTTGGTCGCTAGCGGGGGGGCGGAGACCCAGTACTTC; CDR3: CASSLVASGGAETQYF
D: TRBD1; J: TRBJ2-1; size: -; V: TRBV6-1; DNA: TGTGCCAGCATTCCGGGACAGATACGGTCCAATGAGCAGTTCTTC; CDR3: CASIPGQIRSNEQFF
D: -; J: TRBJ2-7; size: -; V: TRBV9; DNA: TGTGCCAGCAGCGTAGGGCACTCCTACGAGCAGTACTTC; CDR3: CASSVGHSYEQYF
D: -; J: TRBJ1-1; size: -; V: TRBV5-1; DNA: TGCGCCAGCAGCTTCTATGGGACAATGAACACTGAAGCTTTCTTT; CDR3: CASSFYGTMNTEAFF
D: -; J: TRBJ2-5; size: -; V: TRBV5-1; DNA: TGCGCCAGCAGCGAACTAATCCAAGAGACCCAGTACTTC; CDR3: CASSELIQETQYF
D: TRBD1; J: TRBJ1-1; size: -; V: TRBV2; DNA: TGTGCCAGCAGTGAAACAGGGGTCGTTGCTGAAGCTTTCTTT; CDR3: CASSETGVVAEAFF
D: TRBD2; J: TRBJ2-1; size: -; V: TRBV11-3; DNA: TGTGCCAGCAGCTTAGGAGCGGGAGAAGGGAATGAGCAGTTCTTC; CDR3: CASSLGAGEGNEQFF
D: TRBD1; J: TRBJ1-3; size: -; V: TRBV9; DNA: TGTGCCAGCAGCGCTGGGACAGGTGGAAACACCATATATTTT; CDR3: CASSAGTGGNTIYF
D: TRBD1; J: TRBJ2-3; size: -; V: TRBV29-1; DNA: TGCAGCGTTGAAGGGGACAGGGGGCGATCAGATACGCAGTATTTT; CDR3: CSVEGDRGRSDTQYF
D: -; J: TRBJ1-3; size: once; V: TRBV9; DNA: TGTGCCAGCAGCGAGAGATCCGGGGTCCGAACTGGAAACACCATATATTTT; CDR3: CASSERSGVRTGNTIYF
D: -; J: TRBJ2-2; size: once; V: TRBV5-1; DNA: TGCGCCAGCAGTCCGGACAGAACGAACACCGGGGAGCTGTTTTTT; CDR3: CASSPDRTNTGELFF
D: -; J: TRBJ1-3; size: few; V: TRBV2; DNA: TGTGCCAGCATAGCCTGGGAGTTATCTGGAAACACCATATATTTT; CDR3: CASIAWELSGNTIYF
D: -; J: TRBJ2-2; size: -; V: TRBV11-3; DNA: TGTGCCAGCAGCTTAGATACGGAGGTCAGCGGGGAGCTGTTTTTT; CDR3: CASSLDTEVSGELFF
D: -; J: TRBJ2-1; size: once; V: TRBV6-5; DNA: TGTGCCAGCAGTTATACCGGGGCACACTATGAGCAGTTCTTC; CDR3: CASSYTGAHYEQFF
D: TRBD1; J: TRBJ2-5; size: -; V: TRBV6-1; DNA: TGTGCCAGCAGTGAAGCTGTGGGGACAGGGGGCGCGGAGACCCAGTACTTC; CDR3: CASSEAVGTGGAETQYF
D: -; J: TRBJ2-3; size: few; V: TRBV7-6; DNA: TGTGCCAGCAGGCTCCGGGACGACACAGATACGCAGTATTTT; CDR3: CASRLRDDTDTQYF
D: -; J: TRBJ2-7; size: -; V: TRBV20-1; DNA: TGCAGTGCTAGAGTCCCCTACGAGCAGTACTTC; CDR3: CSARVPYEQYF
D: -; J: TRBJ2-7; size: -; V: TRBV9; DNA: TGTGCCAGCAGCGGGGGCTGGGACAACTCCTACGAGCAGTACTTC; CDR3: CASSGGWDNSYEQYF
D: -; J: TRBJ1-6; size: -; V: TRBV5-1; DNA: TGCGCCAGCAGCTTGGCAGGGAACAATTCACCCCTCCACTTT; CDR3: CASSLAGNNSPLHF
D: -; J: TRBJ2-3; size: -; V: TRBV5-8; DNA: TGTGCCAGCAGCCGACCCCCCGACCTGTCCCGCCCGCAGTATTTT; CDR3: CASSRPPDLSRPQYF
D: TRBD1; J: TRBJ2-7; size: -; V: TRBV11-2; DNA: TGTGCCAGCAGCCGAATTACAGGGGAGTCCTACGAGCAGTACTTC; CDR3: CASSRITGESYEQYF
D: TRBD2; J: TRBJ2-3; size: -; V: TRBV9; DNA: TGTGCCAGCAGCGCAATAGCGGGGTTCACAGATACGCAGTATTTT; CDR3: CASSAIAGFTDTQYF
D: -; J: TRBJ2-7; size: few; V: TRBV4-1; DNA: TGCGCCAGCAGTCGAGAACGGGAAGGCTACGAGCAGTACTTC; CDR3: CASSREREGYEQYF
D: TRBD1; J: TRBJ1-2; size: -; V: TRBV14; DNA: TGTGCCAGCAGCCCGTCCAGGACAGGCGAACTTTACTATGGCTACACCTTC; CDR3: CASSPSRTGELYYGYTF